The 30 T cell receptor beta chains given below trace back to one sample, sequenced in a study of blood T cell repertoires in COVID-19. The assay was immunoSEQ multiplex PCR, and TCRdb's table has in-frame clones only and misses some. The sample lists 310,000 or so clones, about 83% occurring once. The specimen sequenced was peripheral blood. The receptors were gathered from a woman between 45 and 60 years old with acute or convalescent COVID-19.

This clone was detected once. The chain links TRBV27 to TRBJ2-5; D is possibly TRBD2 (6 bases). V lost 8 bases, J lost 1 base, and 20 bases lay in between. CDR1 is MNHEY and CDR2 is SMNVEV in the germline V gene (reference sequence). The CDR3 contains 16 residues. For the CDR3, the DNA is TGTGCCAGCGGGGAAGGGGCTAGCGTCACCCAAGAGACCCAGTACTTC. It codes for CASGEGASVTQETQYF.

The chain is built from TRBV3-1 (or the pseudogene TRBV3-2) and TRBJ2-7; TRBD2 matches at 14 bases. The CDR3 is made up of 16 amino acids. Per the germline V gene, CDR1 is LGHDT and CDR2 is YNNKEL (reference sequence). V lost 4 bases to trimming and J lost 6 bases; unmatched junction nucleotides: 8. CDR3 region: CASSPRLAGGPAEQYF. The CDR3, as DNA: TGTGCCAGCAGCCCTCGACTAGCGGGAGGGCCGGCCGAGCAGTACTTC.

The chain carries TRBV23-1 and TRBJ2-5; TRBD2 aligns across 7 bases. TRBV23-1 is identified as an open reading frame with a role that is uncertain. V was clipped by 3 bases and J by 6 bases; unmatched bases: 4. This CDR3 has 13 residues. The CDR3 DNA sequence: TGCGCCAGCAGTCACTCGGGGGGACAGACCCAGTACTTC. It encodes CASSHSGGQTQYF.

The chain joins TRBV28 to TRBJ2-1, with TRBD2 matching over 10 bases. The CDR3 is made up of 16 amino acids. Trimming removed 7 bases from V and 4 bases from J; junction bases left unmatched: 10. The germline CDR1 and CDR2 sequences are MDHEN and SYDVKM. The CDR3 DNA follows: TGTGCCAGCACCCGAAACGGACTAGCGGCATACAATGAGCAGTTCTTC. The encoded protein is CASTRNGLAAYNEQFF.

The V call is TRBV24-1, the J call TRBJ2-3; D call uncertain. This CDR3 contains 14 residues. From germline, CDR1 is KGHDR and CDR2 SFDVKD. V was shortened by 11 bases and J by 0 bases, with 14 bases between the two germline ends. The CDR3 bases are TGTGCCATTGGCGGATCCCATAGCACAGATACGCAGTATTTT. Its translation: CAIGGSHSTDTQYF.

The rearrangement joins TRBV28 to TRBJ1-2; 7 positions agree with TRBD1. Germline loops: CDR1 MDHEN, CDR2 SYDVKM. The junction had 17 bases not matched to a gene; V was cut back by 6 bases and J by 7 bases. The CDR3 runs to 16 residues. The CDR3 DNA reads TGTGCCAGCAGATACGACAGGGCCGGCGGACGGGGTGGCTACACCTTC. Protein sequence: CASRYDRAGGRGGYTF.

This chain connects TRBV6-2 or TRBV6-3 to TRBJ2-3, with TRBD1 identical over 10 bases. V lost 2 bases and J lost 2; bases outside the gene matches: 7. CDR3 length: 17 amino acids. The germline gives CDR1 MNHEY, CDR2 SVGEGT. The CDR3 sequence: CASSYPWTGGFTDTQYF. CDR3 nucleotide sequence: TGTGCCAGCAGTTACCCTTGGACAGGGGGATTCACAGATACGCAGTATTTT.

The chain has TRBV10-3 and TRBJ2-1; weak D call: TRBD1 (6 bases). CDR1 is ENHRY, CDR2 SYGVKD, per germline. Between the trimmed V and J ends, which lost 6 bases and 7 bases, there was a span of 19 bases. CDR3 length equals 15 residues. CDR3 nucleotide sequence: TGTGCCATCAGACCCTCCGGGACACGGTGGAATGAGCAGTTCTTC. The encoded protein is CAIRPSGTRWNEQFF.

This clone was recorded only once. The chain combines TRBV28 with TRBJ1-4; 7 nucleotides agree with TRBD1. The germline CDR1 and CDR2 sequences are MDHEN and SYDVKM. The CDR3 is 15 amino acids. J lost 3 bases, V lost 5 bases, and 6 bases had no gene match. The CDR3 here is CASSPDRVANEKLFF. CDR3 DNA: TGTGCCAGCAGTCCCGACAGGGTGGCTAATGAAAAACTGTTTTTT.

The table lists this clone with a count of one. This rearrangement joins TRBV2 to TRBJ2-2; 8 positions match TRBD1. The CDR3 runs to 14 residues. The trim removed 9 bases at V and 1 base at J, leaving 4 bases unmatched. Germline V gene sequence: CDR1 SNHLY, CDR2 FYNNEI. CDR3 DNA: TGTGCCAGTCAACAGGGGGAGAACACCGGGGAGCTGTTTTTT. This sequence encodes CASQQGENTGELFF.

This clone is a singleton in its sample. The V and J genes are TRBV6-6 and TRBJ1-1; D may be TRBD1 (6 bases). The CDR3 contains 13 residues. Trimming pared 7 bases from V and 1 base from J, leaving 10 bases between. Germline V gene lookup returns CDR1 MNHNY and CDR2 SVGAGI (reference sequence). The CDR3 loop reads CASTLTGNTEAFF. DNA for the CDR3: TGTGCCAGCACCCTGACAGGGAACACTGAAGCTTTCTTT.

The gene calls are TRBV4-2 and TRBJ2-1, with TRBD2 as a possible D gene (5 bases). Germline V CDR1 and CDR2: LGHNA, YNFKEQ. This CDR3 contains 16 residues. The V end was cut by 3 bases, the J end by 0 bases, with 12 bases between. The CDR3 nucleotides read TGTGCCAGCAGCCAGCTGGGTGGGAGCTCCTACAATGAGCAGTTCTTC. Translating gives CASSQLGGSSYNEQFF.

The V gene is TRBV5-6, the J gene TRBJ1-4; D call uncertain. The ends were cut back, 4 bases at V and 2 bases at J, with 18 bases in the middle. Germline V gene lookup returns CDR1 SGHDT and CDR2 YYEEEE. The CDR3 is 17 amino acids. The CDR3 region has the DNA TGTGCCAGCAGCGGCGACACCCCGTCAAATACTAATGAAAAACTGTTTTTT. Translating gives CASSGDTPSNTNEKLFF.

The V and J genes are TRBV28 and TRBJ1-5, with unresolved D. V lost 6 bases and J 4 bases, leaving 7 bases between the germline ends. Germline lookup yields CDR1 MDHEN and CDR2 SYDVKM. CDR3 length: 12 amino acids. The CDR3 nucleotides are TGTGCCAGCAGGGAGGGTAATCAGCCCCAGCATTTT. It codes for CASREGNQPQHF.

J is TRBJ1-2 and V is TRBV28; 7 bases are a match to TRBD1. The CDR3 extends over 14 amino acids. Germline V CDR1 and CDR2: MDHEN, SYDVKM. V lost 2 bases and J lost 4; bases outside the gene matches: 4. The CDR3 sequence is CASSLTGAIYGYTF. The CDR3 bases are TGTGCCAGCAGTTTAACAGGGGCAATCTATGGCTACACCTTC.

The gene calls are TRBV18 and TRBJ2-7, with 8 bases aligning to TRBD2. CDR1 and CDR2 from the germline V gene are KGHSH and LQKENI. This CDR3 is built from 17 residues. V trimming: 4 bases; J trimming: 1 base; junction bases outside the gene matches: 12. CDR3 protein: CASSLSLRLANSYEQYF. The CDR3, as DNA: TGTGCCAGCTCACTCTCCCTCAGACTAGCGAATTCCTACGAGCAGTACTTC.

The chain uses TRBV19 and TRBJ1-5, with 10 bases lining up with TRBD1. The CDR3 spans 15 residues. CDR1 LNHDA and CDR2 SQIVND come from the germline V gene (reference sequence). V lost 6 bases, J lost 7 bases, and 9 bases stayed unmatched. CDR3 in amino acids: CASRPRQGAYQPQHF. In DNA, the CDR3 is TGTGCCAGTAGACCTCGACAGGGGGCTTACCAGCCCCAGCATTTT.

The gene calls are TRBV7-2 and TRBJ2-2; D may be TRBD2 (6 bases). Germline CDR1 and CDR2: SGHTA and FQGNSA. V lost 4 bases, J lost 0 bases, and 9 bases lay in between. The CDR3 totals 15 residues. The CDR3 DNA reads TGTGCCAGCAGCTATAGCGGAACGAACACCGGGGAGCTGTTTTTT. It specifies CASSYSGTNTGELFF.

The CDR3 DNA reads TGTGCCAGCTCACTAGGCCTCGGTGAGGCCTCTAGCACAGATACGCAGTATTTT. This codes for CASSLGLGEASSTDTQYF. The chain uses TRBV18 and TRBJ2-3; D uncertain. CDR3 length equals 18 residues. V lost 4 bases and J lost 0, with 20 bases in between. Germline CDR1 KGHSH, CDR2 LQKENI. Drawing the rest from reference TRBV18 and TRBJ2-3, the complete variable domain is NAGVMQNPRHLVRRRGQEARLRCSPMKGHSHVYWYRQLPEEGLKFMVYLQKENIIDESGMPKERFSAEFPKEGPSILRIQQVVRGDSAAYFCASSLGLGEASSTDTQYFGPGTRLTVL.

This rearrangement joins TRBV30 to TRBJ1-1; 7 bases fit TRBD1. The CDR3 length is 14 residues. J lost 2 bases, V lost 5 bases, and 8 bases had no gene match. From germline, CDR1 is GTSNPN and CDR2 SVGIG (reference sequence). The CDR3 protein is CAWRWTGRNTEAFF. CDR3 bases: TGTGCCTGGCGTTGGACAGGTCGTAACACTGAAGCTTTCTTT.

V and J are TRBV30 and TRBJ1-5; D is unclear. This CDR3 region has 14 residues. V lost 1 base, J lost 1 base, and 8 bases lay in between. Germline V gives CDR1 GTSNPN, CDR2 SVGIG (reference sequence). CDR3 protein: CAWSENMSNQPQHF. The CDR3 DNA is TGTGCCTGGAGTGAGAACATGAGCAATCAGCCCCAGCATTTT.

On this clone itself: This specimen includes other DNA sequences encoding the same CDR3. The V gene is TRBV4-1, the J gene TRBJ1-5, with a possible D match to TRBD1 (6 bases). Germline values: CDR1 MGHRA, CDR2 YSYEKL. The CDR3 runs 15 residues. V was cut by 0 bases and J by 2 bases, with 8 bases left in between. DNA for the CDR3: TGCGCCAGCAGCCAAGAAGGGGGTGGCAATCAGCCCCAGCATTTT. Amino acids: CASSQEGGGNQPQHF.

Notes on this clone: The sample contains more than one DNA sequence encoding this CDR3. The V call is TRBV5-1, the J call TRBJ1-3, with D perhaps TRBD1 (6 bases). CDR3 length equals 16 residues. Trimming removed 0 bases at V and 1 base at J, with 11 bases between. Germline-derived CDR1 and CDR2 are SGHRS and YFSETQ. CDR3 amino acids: CASSLVLGGSGNTIYF. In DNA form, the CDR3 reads TGCGCCAGCAGCTTGGTTTTAGGGGGATCTGGAAACACCATATATTTT.

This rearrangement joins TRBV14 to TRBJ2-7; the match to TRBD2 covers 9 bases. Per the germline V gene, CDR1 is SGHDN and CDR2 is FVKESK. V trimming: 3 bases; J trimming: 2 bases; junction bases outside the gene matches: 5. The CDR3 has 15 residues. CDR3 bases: TGTGCCAGCAGCCATTTAGCGGGAGCACCCTACGAGCAGTACTTC. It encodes CASSHLAGAPYEQYF.

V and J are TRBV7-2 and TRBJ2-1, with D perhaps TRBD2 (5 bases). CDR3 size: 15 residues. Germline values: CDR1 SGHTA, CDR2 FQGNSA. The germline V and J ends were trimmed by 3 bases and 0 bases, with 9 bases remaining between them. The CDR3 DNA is TGTGCCAGCAGCTTTGATGGGAGCTCCTACAATGAGCAGTTCTTC. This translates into CASSFDGSSYNEQFF.

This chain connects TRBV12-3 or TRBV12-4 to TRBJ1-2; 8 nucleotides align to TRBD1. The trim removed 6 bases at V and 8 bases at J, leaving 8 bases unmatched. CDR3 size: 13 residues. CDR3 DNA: TGTGCCAGCAGGCAGACAGGGGCGGAAGGCTACACCTTC. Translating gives CASRQTGAEGYTF.

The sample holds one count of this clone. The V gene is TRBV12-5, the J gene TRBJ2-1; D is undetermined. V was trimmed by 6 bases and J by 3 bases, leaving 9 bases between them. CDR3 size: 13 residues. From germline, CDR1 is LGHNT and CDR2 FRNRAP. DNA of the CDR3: TGTGCTAGTGGACTCTCCGTCTACAATGAGCAGTTCTTC. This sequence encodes CASGLSVYNEQFF. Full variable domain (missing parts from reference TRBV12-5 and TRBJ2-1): DARVTQTPRHKVTEMGQEVTMRCQPILGHNTVFWYRQTMMQGLELLAYFRNRAPLDDSGMPKDRFSAEMPDATLATLKIQPSEPRDSAVYFCASGLSVYNEQFFGPGTRLTVL.

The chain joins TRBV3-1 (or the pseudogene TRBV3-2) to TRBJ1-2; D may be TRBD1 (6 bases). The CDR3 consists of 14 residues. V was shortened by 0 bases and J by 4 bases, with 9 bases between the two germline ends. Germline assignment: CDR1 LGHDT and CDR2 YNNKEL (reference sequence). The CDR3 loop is CASSQDGQFYGYTF. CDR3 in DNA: TGTGCCAGCAGCCAAGATGGACAGTTCTATGGCTACACCTTC.

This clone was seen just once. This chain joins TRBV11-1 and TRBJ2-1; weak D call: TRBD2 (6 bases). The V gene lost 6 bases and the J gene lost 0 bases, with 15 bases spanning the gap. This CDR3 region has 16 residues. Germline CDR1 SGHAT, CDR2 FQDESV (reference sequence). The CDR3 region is CASRGGLSSSYNEQFF. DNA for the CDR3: TGTGCCAGCAGGGGGGGACTGTCGAGCTCCTACAATGAGCAGTTCTTC.

DNA of the CDR3: TGTGCCAGCAGCCAAGATCCTCAGGGGAACCTGAACACTGAAGCTTTCTTT. This translates into CASSQDPQGNLNTEAFF. V is TRBV3-1 (or the pseudogene TRBV3-2) and J is TRBJ1-1; TRBD1 might be the D (6 bases). This CDR3 is 17 amino acids long. Germline V gene sequence: CDR1 LGHDT, CDR2 YNNKEL (reference sequence). V was clipped by 0 bases and J by 0 bases, with 14 bases between them.